One sample yielded the 22 T cell receptor beta chains listed below, sequenced in a study of cytomegalovirus exposure and HLA in healthy donors. PCR primers comprised 60 Vbeta and 13 Jbeta primers. Only in-frame clones appear in the TCRdb table, and some are missing; sequencing was by immunoSEQ multiplex PCR. The sample shows roughly 200,000 clones, approximately 85% of them seen only once. Sequenced input: PBMCs. These receptors originate from a woman aged 50 to 60 in good health and CMV-seronegative.

The chain couples TRBV18 to TRBJ2-5; D remains unclear. CDR1 KGHSH and CDR2 LQKENI come from the germline V gene. Trimming pared 6 bases from V and 4 bases from J, leaving 12 bases between. This CDR3 contains 13 residues. DNA for the CDR3: TGTGCCAGCTCCCCAACTCCCCTAGAGACCCAGTACTTC. Amino acid sequence: CASSPTPLETQYF.

This chain links TRBV2 with TRBJ2-1; tentative D call: TRBD2 (5 bases). Trimming pared 5 bases from V and 9 bases from J, leaving 17 bases between. Germline CDR1 is SNHLY and CDR2 is FYNNEI. The CDR3 extends over 14 amino acids. The CDR3 loop is CASSFSSRNGEQFF. The DNA for the CDR3 is TGTGCCAGCAGTTTTTCTAGCAGGAATGGTGAGCAGTTCTTC.

The genes are TRBV27 and TRBJ2-7; 13 positions match TRBD2. This CDR3 contains 15 residues. CDR1 is MNHEY and CDR2 is SMNVEV in the germline V gene (reference sequence). V lost 3 bases and J lost 6; bases outside the gene matches: 5. CDR3 nucleotides: TGTGCCAGCAGTTTCCCCGGGACTAGCGGGACCGAGCAGTACTTC. This sequence encodes CASSFPGTSGTEQYF.

This sequence joins TRBV28 and TRBJ1-2; tentatively, D is TRBD1 (5 bases). Trimming took 2 bases from V and 9 from J, leaving 16 bases between them. Germline V gene lookup returns CDR1 MDHEN and CDR2 SYDVKM. The CDR3 has 14 amino acids. This CDR3 reads CASSLRAGPRRYTF. CDR3 coding DNA: TGTGCCAGCAGTTTAAGGGCGGGACCCCGGCGCTACACCTTC.

The chain carries TRBV6-1 and TRBJ2-7; D is possibly TRBD1 (6 bases). The CDR3 consists of 16 residues. V was trimmed by 4 bases and J by 3 bases, leaving 19 bases between them. Germline CDR1 and CDR2: MNHNS and SASEGT. The CDR3 DNA sequence: TGTGCCAGCAGTGCCCCGGGGCAGGGGTTTGGCTACGAGCAGTACTTC. Translating gives CASSAPGQGFGYEQYF.

The chain carries TRBV2 and TRBJ2-1; D might be TRBD1 (6 bases). Trimming shortened V by 2 bases and J by 7 bases, and 27 bases separated the two germline ends. The CDR3 loop spans 19 amino acids. Germline V gene data show CDR1 as SNHLY and CDR2 as FYNNEI. CDR3 in amino acids: CASSEPVGEGDPTTNEQFF. The CDR3, as DNA: TGTGCCAGCAGTGAACCGGTCGGAGAGGGGGACCCTACTACGAATGAGCAGTTCTTC.

This chain links TRBV7-2 with TRBJ2-1, with 8 bases matching TRBD2. With 6 bases clipped from V and 16 bases from J, the junction kept 14 bases outside the gene matches. This CDR3 is built from 13 residues. The V gene's germline CDR1 is SGHTA and CDR2 FQGNSA. The CDR3 spells CASRGTRIPLAFF. The CDR3 DNA reads as TGTGCCAGCAGGGGGACTAGGATCCCTCTGGCATTCTTC. Using reference TRBV7-2 and TRBJ2-1 for the parts outside the CDR3, the full variable domain is GAGVSQSPSNKVTEKGKDVELRCDPISGHTALYWYRQSLGQGLEFLIYFQGNSAPDKSGLPSDRFSAERTGGSVSTLTIQRTQQEDSAVYLCASRGTRIPLAFFGPGTRLTVL.

This clone was seen just once. The chain employs TRBV6-6 and TRBJ1-3; D remains ambiguous. This CDR3 has 15 residues. Germline values: CDR1 MNHNY, CDR2 SVGAGI (reference sequence). Between the trimmed V and J ends, which lost 6 bases and 0 bases, there was a span of 12 bases. CDR3 in DNA: TGTGCCAGCAGCCATCGAGGGAGCTCTGGAAACACCATATATTTT. This encodes CASSHRGSSGNTIYF.

CDR3 loop: CASSLRQGNGYTF. The CDR3 nucleotides are TGTGCCAGCAGCCTAAGACAGGGCAACGGCTACACCTTC. The chain is built from TRBV28 and TRBJ1-2; 7 nucleotides line up with TRBD1. This CDR3 has 13 residues. V trimming: 6 bases; J trimming: 8 bases; junction bases outside the gene matches: 9. CDR1 is MDHEN, CDR2 SYDVKM, per germline.

The chain uses TRBV6-1 and TRBJ2-5; a weak D match, TRBD2 (5 bases). The DNA matches TRBJ2-7 better at its end, which makes the J call doubtful. The V gene's germline CDR1 is MNHNS and CDR2 SASEGT. This CDR3 is 14 amino acids long. The CDR3 here is CASSLVGEVNEQYF. The CDR3, as DNA: TGTGCCAGCAGTTTAGTGGGAGAAGTGAACGAGCAGTACTTC.

The genes are TRBV6-6 and TRBJ1-6, with D possibly TRBD1 on 5 matching bases. Germline V gene sequence: CDR1 MNHNY, CDR2 SVGAGI (reference sequence). V lost 6 bases and J 5 bases, leaving 11 bases between the germline ends. CDR3 length: 14 residues. CDR3 sequence reads: CASRSGLDNSPLHF. Written as DNA, the CDR3 is TGTGCCAGCAGATCGGGACTAGATAATTCACCCCTCCACTTT.

The V call is TRBV27, the J call TRBJ2-5; TRBD1 matches 10 bases. The DNA end is a closer match to TRBJ2-7, so the J assignment may be wrong. The CDR3 consists of 15 residues. The germline CDR1 and CDR2 sequences are MNHEY and SMNVEV (reference sequence). CDR3: CASRASGQGLYEQYF. The CDR3 DNA follows: TGTGCCAGCAGGGCCTCGGGACAGGGGCTCTACGAGCAGTACTTC.

The chain has TRBV5-1 and TRBJ1-2; a weak D match, TRBD1 (6 bases). CDR1 and CDR2 (germline): SGHRS, YFSETQ. Trimming removed 0 bases from V and 11 bases from J, with 17 bases in between. This CDR3 region has 14 residues. CDR3 residues: CASSLAIGQQMYTF. CDR3 nucleotides: TGCGCCAGCAGCTTGGCCATAGGACAGCAAATGTACACCTTC.

CDR3 loop: CASSQLPLLAGRFVKTQYF. The DNA for the CDR3 is TGCGCCAGCAGCCAACTTCCCCTACTAGCGGGCCGATTTGTGAAGACCCAGTACTTC. The genes are TRBV4-1 and TRBJ2-5; TRBD2 matches 9 bases. The J segment lost 6 bases and the V segment lost 2 bases, leaving 19 bases of the junction unmatched. Germline V lookup: CDR1 MGHRA, CDR2 YSYEKL. The CDR3 length is 19 residues.

V and J are TRBV18 and TRBJ1-5; D remains unclear. The CDR3 is 15 amino acids. V was shortened by 3 bases and J by 4 bases, with 13 bases between the two germline ends. From germline, CDR1 is KGHSH and CDR2 LQKENI. CDR3 residues: CASSPNRRFNQPQHF. The CDR3 nucleotides read TGTGCCAGCTCACCGAACCGGCGGTTTAATCAGCCCCAGCATTTT.

This chain connects TRBV7-9 to TRBJ2-1; 12 nucleotides match TRBD2. Losses at the gene ends were 4 bases for V and 4 bases for J; bases not matched to a gene: 5. This CDR3 contains 16 residues. Germline V gene lookup returns CDR1 SEHNR and CDR2 FQNEAQ (reference sequence). CDR3: CASSSQTSGRYNEQFF. The CDR3 DNA reads TGTGCCAGCAGCTCTCAGACTAGCGGGAGATACAATGAGCAGTTCTTC.

The genes are TRBV4-2 and TRBJ2-2; 13 nucleotides agree with TRBD2. With 2 bases clipped from V and 0 bases from J, the junction kept 9 bases outside the gene matches. CDR3 length equals 20 residues. Germline loops: CDR1 LGHNA, CDR2 YNFKEQ. The CDR3 region is CASSQPIGTSGIANTGELFF. CDR3 nucleotides: TGTGCCAGCAGCCAACCGATCGGGACTAGCGGGATCGCGAACACCGGGGAGCTGTTTTTT.

The chain links TRBV19 to TRBJ2-5; 7 bases agree with TRBD1. CDR1 and CDR2 from the germline V gene are LNHDA and SQIVND (reference sequence). J gave up 3 bases and V 4 bases, and 5 bases lay outside the gene matches. This CDR3 has 14 amino acids. The CDR3 DNA reads as TGTGCCAGTAGTAGCTTCGACAGGGAAGAGACCCAGTACTTC. Its protein is CASSSFDREETQYF.

This clone was picked up one time. The chain recombines TRBV5-1 with TRBJ2-2; TRBD2 is a possible D gene (6 bases). CDR1 is SGHRS, CDR2 YFSETQ, per germline. Between the trimmed V and J ends, which lost 2 bases and 6 bases, there was a span of 11 bases. This CDR3 has 14 amino acids. In DNA form, the CDR3 reads TGCGCCAGCAGCTTTACGGGGGTGGCCGGGGAGCTGTTTTTT. Translated: CASSFTGVAGELFF.

The J gene is TRBJ2-4, the V gene TRBV29-1, with D possibly matching TRBD2 (5 bases). Deletions cut 4 bases from V and 5 bases from J, with 9 bases between. Germline V gene lookup returns CDR1 SQVTM and CDR2 ANQGSEA. This CDR3 is built from 12 residues. CDR3 sequence: CSVGEGQNIQYF. CDR3 nucleotides: TGCAGCGTTGGTGAGGGTCAAAACATTCAGTACTTC.

The chain joins TRBV18 to TRBJ1-1; 8 nucleotides line up with TRBD1. Germline V gives CDR1 KGHSH, CDR2 LQKENI. Trimming removed 4 bases from V and 6 bases from J; junction bases left unmatched: 7. The CDR3 length is 14 residues. In DNA, the CDR3 is TGTGCCAGCTCACACGGACAGGGAAAAGCTGAAGCTTTCTTT. This encodes CASSHGQGKAEAFF.

This chain joins TRBV28 and TRBJ1-5, with a weak D call TRBD1 (5 bases). The germline V and J ends were trimmed by 7 bases and 2 bases, with 12 bases remaining between them. The CDR3 has 14 residues. In germline, CDR1 is MDHEN, CDR2 SYDVKM. The CDR3 nucleotides read TGTGCCAGCACCTTTGGAGGGGGCAATCAGCCCCAGCATTTT. Amino acids: CASTFGGGNQPQHF.